These 20 T cell receptor beta chains originate from one sample sequenced in a study of OX40 agonist ivuxolimab in advanced cancers. Library method: the immunoSEQ multiplex PCR assay. TCRdb carries this immuneACCESS record with in-frame sequences only. Its versions omit some clonotypes, under half of them owing to an unresolved V gene in the studies checked, with the rest unexplained. The sample includes 57,000 or so clones, with roughly four fifths observed a single time. Of the sample, 3.4% falls within the top ten clones. Here the sequenced sample was CD4+ or CD8+ T cells sorted from blood, taken in a trial of the OX40 agonist ivuxolimab. The receptors shown here come from an adult with an advanced solid tumor such as melanoma, head and neck, liver or kidney cancer.

This chain links TRBV11-3 with TRBJ2-7; the match to TRBD1 covers 7 bases. Germline CDR1 SGHNT, CDR2 YENEEA. After removal of 5 bases from V and 2 bases from J, the junction contained 9 bases not matched to a gene. The CDR3 is made up of 15 amino acids. The CDR3 coding sequence is TGTGCCAGCAGCCCTTTCAGACAGGGTCCCTACGAGCAGTACTTC. Residues: CASSPFRQGPYEQYF.

The chain uses TRBV7-9 and TRBJ2-7, with D tentatively TRBD1 (5 bases). Germline V gene data show CDR1 as SEHNR and CDR2 as FQNEAQ (reference sequence). This CDR3 has 17 amino acids. V gave up 5 bases and J gave up 5 bases, with 25 bases separating them. This CDR3 is CASSLLIGAAERHEQYF. Written as DNA, the CDR3 is TGTGCCAGCAGCCTACTCATTGGGGCGGCTGAACGGCACGAGCAGTACTTC.

This chain links TRBV5-6 with TRBJ2-4, with D perhaps TRBD1 or TRBD2 (5 bases each). The CDR3 covers 15 residues. Trimming shortened V by 2 bases and J by 3 bases, and 12 bases separated the two germline ends. Germline CDR1 and CDR2: SGHDT and YYEEEE. The CDR3 bases are TGTGCCAGCAGCTTTCGAGGGGTTAGCAAAAACATTCAGTACTTC. Protein: CASSFRGVSKNIQYF.

The V and J genes are TRBV4-1 and TRBJ1-2, with D maybe TRBD1 (6 bases). CDR3 size: 14 residues. Trimming cost V 1 base and J 4 bases, with 10 bases left between them. The V gene's germline CDR1 is MGHRA and CDR2 YSYEKL. In DNA form, the CDR3 reads TGCGCCAGCAGCCAAGGGGGGCGAGGCTATGGCTACACCTTC. Encoded protein: CASSQGGRGYGYTF.

The rearrangement joins TRBV5-4 to TRBJ2-2, with a weak D call TRBD1 (5 bases). The CDR3 runs to 14 residues. Germline V gene sequence: CDR1 SGHNT, CDR2 YYREEE (reference sequence). The germline V and J ends were trimmed by 7 bases and 3 bases, with 13 bases remaining between them. CDR3 in DNA: TGTGCCAGCCAAGAGCAGGGCGACACCGGGGAGCTGTTTTTT. Its protein product is CASQEQGDTGELFF.

V and J are TRBV6-4 and TRBJ2-3; 8 bases fit TRBD1. V trimming: 5 bases; J trimming: 0 bases; junction bases outside the gene matches: 1. Germline CDR1 reads MRHNA; CDR2 reads SNTAGT. The CDR3 loop spans 14 amino acids. The CDR3 spells CASSPGGSTDTQYF. Here the CDR3 DNA reads TGTGCCAGCAGTCCAGGGGGCAGCACAGATACGCAGTATTTT.

The CDR3 loop is CASSYSHRGIYGYTF. Written as DNA, the CDR3 is TGTGCCAGCAGTTACTCACATAGGGGAATCTATGGCTACACCTTC. This chain uses TRBV6-5 with TRBJ1-2, with D possibly TRBD1 on 5 matching bases. Trimming shortened V by 0 bases and J by 4 bases, and 12 bases separated the two germline ends. Per the germline V gene, CDR1 is MNHEY and CDR2 is SVGAGI. The CDR3 contains 15 residues.

This clone was picked up a small number of times. The V gene is TRBV18, the J gene TRBJ2-3; 8 bases are shared with TRBD2. CDR1 and CDR2 from the germline V gene are KGHSH and LQKENI. The CDR3 has 20 residues. J lost 1 base, V lost 2 bases, and 17 bases had no gene match. The CDR3 DNA reads as TGTGCCAGCTCACCATTCGGACCAGCGGGGGCGGCCGGTGGCACAGATACGCAGTATTTT. Amino acids: CASSPFGPAGAAGGTDTQYF.

The chain is built from TRBV4-2 and TRBJ2-1; D possibly corresponds to TRBD2 (6 bases). V lost 0 bases, J lost 4 bases, and 10 bases lay in between. CDR1 and CDR2 (germline): LGHNA, YNFKEQ. The CDR3 has 15 amino acids. The CDR3 bases are TGTGCCAGCAGCCAAGAGGAGGGCACTTACAATGAGCAGTTCTTC. Translated: CASSQEEGTYNEQFF.

The chain carries TRBV11-1 and TRBJ1-1, with D unresolved. CDR1 and CDR2 (germline): SGHAT, FQDESV (reference sequence). The CDR3 is 15 residues long. Trimming pared 2 bases from V and 0 bases from J, leaving 10 bases between. The chain's CDR3 is CASSLRRRLNTEAFF. Written as DNA, the CDR3 is TGTGCCAGCAGCTTACGTCGACGGTTGAACACTGAAGCTTTCTTT.

The chain couples TRBV5-4 to TRBJ2-5, with D perhaps TRBD2 (7 bases). Between the trimmed V and J ends, which lost 0 bases and 1 base, there was a span of 16 bases. The CDR3 has 17 residues. Germline CDR1 and CDR2: SGHNT and YYREEE (reference sequence). The CDR3 DNA is TGTGCCAGCAGCTTGGGGGGCAGGGGAGGGACCCAAGAGACCCAGTACTTC. Translated: CASSLGGRGGTQETQYF.

The chain recombines TRBV5-1 with TRBJ2-5; TRBD2 matches at 8 bases. V dropped 4 bases and J dropped 5; count of bases not matched to a gene: 7. The CDR3 is 14 residues long. CDR1 and CDR2 from the germline V gene are SGHRS and YFSETQ. CDR3 in amino acids: CASSGTGGFETQYF. For the CDR3, the DNA is TGCGCCAGCAGCGGAACGGGGGGGTTTGAGACCCAGTACTTC.

For this clone: The same CDR3 arises from other DNA sequences in this sample as well. The J gene is TRBJ2-7, the V gene TRBV19; D may be TRBD1 (6 bases). Germline V lookup: CDR1 LNHDA, CDR2 SQIVND (reference sequence). V lost 5 bases and J lost 6, with 14 bases in between. The CDR3 consists of 13 residues. CDR3 sequence reads: CASSSQGRGEQYF. CDR3 DNA: TGTGCCAGTAGTTCCCAGGGGAGAGGCGAGCAGTACTTC.

This rearrangement joins TRBV5-5 to TRBJ1-1, with 8 nucleotides matching TRBD1. The CDR3 spans 16 residues. Trimming took 4 bases from V and 4 from J; bases not matched to a gene: 12. Germline V gene lookup returns CDR1 SGHKS and CDR2 YYEKEE (reference sequence). The CDR3 nucleotides read TGTGCCAGCAGCACGAGACCAGGGGGCGACGGCACTGAAGCTTTCTTT. Translated, it gives CASSTRPGGDGTEAFF.

The CDR3 sequence: CASSPVARGYNSPLHF. The CDR3 DNA reads as TGTGCCAGCAGCCCCGTGGCTAGGGGCTATAATTCACCCCTCCACTTT. The chain joins TRBV9 to TRBJ1-6; tentatively, D is TRBD1 (5 bases). CDR3 length: 16 amino acids. V was shortened by 4 bases and J by 3 bases, with 14 bases between the two germline ends. The germline gives CDR1 SGDLS, CDR2 YYNGEE. Drawing the rest from reference TRBV9 and TRBJ1-6, the complete variable domain is DSGVTQTPKHLITATGQRVTLRCSPRSGDLSVYWYQQSLDQGLQFLIQYYNGEERAKGNILERFSAQQFPDLHSELNLSSLELGDSALYFCASSPVARGYNSPLHFGNGTRLTVT.

The rearrangement uses TRBV4-1 and TRBJ1-2; a possible D gene is TRBD1 (5 bases). The CDR3 totals 14 residues. The germline V gene has CDR1 MGHRA and CDR2 YSYEKL. Trimming pared 0 bases from V and 4 bases from J, leaving 9 bases between. CDR3 residues: CASSQDETVYGYTF. CDR3 DNA: TGCGCCAGCAGCCAAGACGAGACAGTCTATGGCTACACCTTC.

This rearrangement joins TRBV5-4 to TRBJ2-4, with D possibly TRBD2 on 6 matching bases. CDR1 and CDR2 from the germline V gene are SGHNT and YYREEE (reference sequence). V was trimmed by 2 bases and J by 5 bases, leaving 8 bases between them. This CDR3 region has 13 residues. DNA of the CDR3: TGTGCCAGCAGCTTTCCGGGGGAAAACATTCAGTACTTC. Amino acids: CASSFPGENIQYF.

This clone showed up just once. The V gene is TRBV4-1, the J gene TRBJ1-2; D is unresolved. Trimming removed 0 bases from V and 3 bases from J, with 8 bases in between. The CDR3 has 14 residues. In germline, CDR1 is MGHRA, CDR2 YSYEKL. As DNA, the CDR3 is TGCGCCAGCAGCCAAGAGGAGAACCACTATGGCTACACCTTC. Protein sequence: CASSQEENHYGYTF.

The rearrangement uses TRBV7-3 and TRBJ2-2; D is unresolved. Germline CDR1 reads SGHTA; CDR2 reads FQGTGA. Deletions cut 1 base from V and 8 bases from J, with 11 bases between. CDR3 size: 14 residues. CDR3 nucleotide sequence: TGTGCCAGCAGCTTAAACGCTCAACCGGGGGAGCTGTTTTTT. Amino acids: CASSLNAQPGELFF. Using reference TRBV7-3 and TRBJ2-2 for the parts outside the CDR3, the full variable domain is GAGVSQTPSNKVTEKGKYVELRCDPISGHTALYWYRQSLGQGPEFLIYFQGTGAADDSGLPNDRFFAVRPEGSVSTLKIQRTERGDSAVYLCASSLNAQPGELFFGEGSRLTVL.

The chain couples TRBV7-2 to TRBJ2-1; TRBD2 agrees at 11 bases. In germline, CDR1 is SGHTA, CDR2 FQGNSA. After removal of 2 bases from V and 3 bases from J, the junction contained 9 bases not matched to a gene. The CDR3 runs 18 residues. CDR3 DNA: TGTGCCAGCAGCTTACGGGCTAGCGGGGGGAGTATCTACAATGAGCAGTTCTTC. Encoded protein: CASSLRASGGSIYNEQFF.